These T cell receptor beta chains were read from a single sample in a study of T cell repertoires in cytomegalovirus infection. Via MiXCR, TCRdb re-called the reads, giving one row per CDR3 protein. The sample consists of fewer than 1,000,000 distinct CDR3 sequences, about a third of them appearing once. Antigen specificity for these receptors is unknown. The source material was cultured CD8+ T cells from PBMCs, sampled from culture after CMV antigen stimulation. These receptors came from a human donor in good health (CMV status not recorded). Some clones in this sample may be carry-over from other donors' samples. CDR3s include the opening cysteine and the closing phenylalanine or tryptophan. For some rows the clone size is stated as once, few or many, or as a class when expanded; others skip it.

TRBV6-5	TRBJ1-1	few	CASSTGAIAEAFF
TRBV27	TRBJ2-1	.	CASSRGPKPEQFF
TRBV7-9	TRBJ2-7	few	CASSLTSLIYEQYF
TRBV7-2	TRBJ2-3	many	CASSRKGLAGEDTQYF
TRBV11-1	TRBJ1-2	.	CASSPGWRLDHGYTF
TRBV19	TRBJ1-2	.	CASFDRELRKYGYTF
TRBV19	TRBJ2-7	few	CASSSRQALGNEQYF
TRBV7-6	TRBJ2-4	.	CASSPIAVVEDIQYF
TRBV12-3/TRBV12-4	TRBJ2-1	few	CASSFPAGHEGDEQFF
TRBV18	TRBJ1-2	few	CASSPWEEAYGYTF
TRBV7-9	TRBJ2-4	.	CASRSQAGPNIQYF
TRBV2	TRBJ1-2	.	CASEGTDVLGYGYTF
TRBV27	TRBJ2-1	few	CASIQVGQGNNEQFF
TRBV5-6	TRBJ1-5	few	CASSQLRDSKNQPQHF
TRBV6-1	TRBJ1-5	few	CASSESGVYSNQPQHF
TRBV27	TRBJ2-2	.	CASSLGHSNTWELFF
TRBV6-1	TRBJ1-6	many	CASSSLLGGTYYNSPLHF
TRBV6-5	TRBJ2-2	.	CASSPRAGGFTGELFF
TRBV5-4	TRBJ2-3	many	CASSLPGGDTQYF
TRBV7-9	TRBJ1-6	.	CASSPPLGNSPLHF
TRBV24-1	TRBJ1-2	.	CATSDFLGKKDGYTF
TRBV24-1	TRBJ2-1	few	CATSDRRDSYNEQFF
TRBV7-3	TRBJ2-2	.	CDSSLEGTVPIGELFF
TRBV5-6	TRBJ1-2	.	CASSRGGGGVNGYTF
TRBV7-6	TRBJ2-2	many	CASSPPAGFSTGELFF
TRBV7-6	TRBJ2-2	many	CASSFAGELFF
TRBV12-3/TRBV12-4	TRBJ1-4	.	CASSGTLSPTNEKLFF
TRBV5-1	TRBJ1-2	.	CASSLGSSGTQQGGYTF
TRBV9	TRBJ2-1	few	CASSATSGGNNEQFF
TRBV7-2	TRBJ2-7	many	CASSPGGTFELLSYEQYF
TRBV6-6	TRBJ2-2	.	CANSDRQGVTGELFF
TRBV2	TRBJ2-2	few	CASSDERKNTGELFF
TRBV12-3/TRBV12-4	TRBJ2-5	.	CASSQGLAGVWGQETQYF
TRBV10-1	TRBJ2-5	.	CASSESTGVIGAQYF
TRBV14	TRBJ2-7	.	CATSTGGPYEQYF
TRBV7-9	TRBJ2-1	.	CASSLPLTSEGISYNEQFF
TRBV28	TRBJ2-3	few	CASIPRRREADTQYF
TRBV5-6	TRBJ2-2	.	CASSLGGAAYTGELFF
TRBV25-1	TRBJ2-5	.	CATEVPGKETQYF
TRBV27	TRBJ2-1	.	CASSLSGEREQFF
TRBV7-2	TRBJ1-4	.	CASSLVAGYGGEKLFF
TRBV10-3	TRBJ2-7	.	CAISEGGFNEQYF
TRBV19	TRBJ2-4	.	CASSPNTGFAKNIQYF